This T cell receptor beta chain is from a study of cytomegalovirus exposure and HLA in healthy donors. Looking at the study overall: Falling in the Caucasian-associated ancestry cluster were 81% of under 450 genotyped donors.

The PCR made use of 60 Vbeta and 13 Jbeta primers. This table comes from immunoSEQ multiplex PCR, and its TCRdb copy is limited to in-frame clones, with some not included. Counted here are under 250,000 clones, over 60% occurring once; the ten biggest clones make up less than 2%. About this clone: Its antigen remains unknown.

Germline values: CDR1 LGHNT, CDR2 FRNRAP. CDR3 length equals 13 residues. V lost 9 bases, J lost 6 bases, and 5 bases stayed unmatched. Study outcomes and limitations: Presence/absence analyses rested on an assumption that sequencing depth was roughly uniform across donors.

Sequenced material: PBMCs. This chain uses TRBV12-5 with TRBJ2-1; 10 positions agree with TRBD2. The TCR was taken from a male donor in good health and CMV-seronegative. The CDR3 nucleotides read TGTGCTAGCGGAACTAGCGGGGTCAATGAGCAGTTCTTC. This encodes CASGTSGVNEQFF. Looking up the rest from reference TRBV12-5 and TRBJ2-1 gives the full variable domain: DARVTQTPRHKVTEMGQEVTMRCQPILGHNTVFWYRQTMMQGLELLAYFRNRAPLDDSGMPKDRFSAEMPDATLATLKIQPSEPRDSAVYFCASGTSGVNEQFFGPGTRLTVL.